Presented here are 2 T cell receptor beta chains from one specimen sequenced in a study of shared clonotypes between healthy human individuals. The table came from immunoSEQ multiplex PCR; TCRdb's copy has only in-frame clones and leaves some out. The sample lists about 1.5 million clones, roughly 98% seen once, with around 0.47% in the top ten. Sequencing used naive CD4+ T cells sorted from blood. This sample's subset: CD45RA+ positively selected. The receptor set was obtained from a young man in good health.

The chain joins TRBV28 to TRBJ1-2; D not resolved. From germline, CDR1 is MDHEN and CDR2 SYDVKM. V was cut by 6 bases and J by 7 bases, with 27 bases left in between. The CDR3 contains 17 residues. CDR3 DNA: TGTGCCAGCAGCCTCCTCCGGGCTCAGTCAGGAGCTTCTGGCTACACCTTC. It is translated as CASSLLRAQSGASGYTF.

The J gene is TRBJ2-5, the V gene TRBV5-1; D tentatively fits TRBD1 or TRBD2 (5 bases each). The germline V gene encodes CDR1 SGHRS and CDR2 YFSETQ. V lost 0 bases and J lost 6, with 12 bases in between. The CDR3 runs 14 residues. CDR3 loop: CASSLDGGWKTQYF. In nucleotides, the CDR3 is TGCGCCAGCAGCTTGGATGGGGGATGGAAGACCCAGTACTTC.